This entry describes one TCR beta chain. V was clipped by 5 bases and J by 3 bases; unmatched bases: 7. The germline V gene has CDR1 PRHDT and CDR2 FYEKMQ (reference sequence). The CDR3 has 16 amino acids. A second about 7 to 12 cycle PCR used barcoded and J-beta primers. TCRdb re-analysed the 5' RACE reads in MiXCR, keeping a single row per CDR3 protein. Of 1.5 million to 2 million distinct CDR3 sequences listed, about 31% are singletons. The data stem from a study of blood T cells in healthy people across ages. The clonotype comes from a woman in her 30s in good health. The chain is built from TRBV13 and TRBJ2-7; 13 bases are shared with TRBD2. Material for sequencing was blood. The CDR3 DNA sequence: TGTGCCAGCAGCCCCTACGGGACTAGCGGGAACTACGAGCAGTACTTC. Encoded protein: CASSPYGTSGNYEQYF.